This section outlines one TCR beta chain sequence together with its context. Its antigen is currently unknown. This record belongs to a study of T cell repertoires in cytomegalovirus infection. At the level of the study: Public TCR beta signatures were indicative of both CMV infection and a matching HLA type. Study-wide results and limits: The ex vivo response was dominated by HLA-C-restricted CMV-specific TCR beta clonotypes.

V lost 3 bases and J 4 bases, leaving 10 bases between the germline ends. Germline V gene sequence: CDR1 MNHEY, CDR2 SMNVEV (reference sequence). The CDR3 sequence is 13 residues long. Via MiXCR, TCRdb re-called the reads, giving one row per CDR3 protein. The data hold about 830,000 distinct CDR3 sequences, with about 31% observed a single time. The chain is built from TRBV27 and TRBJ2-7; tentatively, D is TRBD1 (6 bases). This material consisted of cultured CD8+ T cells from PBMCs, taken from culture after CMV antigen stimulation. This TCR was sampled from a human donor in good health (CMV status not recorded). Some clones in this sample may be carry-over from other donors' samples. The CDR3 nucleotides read TGTGCCAGCAGTTTGGTCAGGGGATACGAGCAGTACTTC. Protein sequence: CASSLVRGYEQYF.